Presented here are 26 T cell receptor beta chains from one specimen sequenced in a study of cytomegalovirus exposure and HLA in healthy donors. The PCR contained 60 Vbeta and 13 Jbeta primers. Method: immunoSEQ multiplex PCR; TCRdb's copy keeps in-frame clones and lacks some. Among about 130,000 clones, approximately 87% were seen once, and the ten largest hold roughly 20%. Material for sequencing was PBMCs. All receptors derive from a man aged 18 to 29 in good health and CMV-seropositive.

CDR3 DNA: TGTGCCAGCAGCTTACAGGGGGCCGGCACAGATACGCAGTATTTT. This sequence encodes CASSLQGAGTDTQYF. The chain links TRBV7-3 to TRBJ2-3; 8 bases agree with TRBD1. The CDR3 runs to 15 residues. V shed 2 bases, J shed 1 base, and the junction held 2 bases outside the gene matches. Germline loops: CDR1 SGHTA, CDR2 FQGTGA.

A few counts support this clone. In DNA form, the CDR3 reads TGTGCCAGCAGCTTGGACACTGGAAACACCATATATTTT. It yields the protein CASSLDTGNTIYF. The genes are TRBV5-6 and TRBJ1-3; D uncertain. Germline CDR1 is SGHDT and CDR2 is YYEEEE. CDR3 length: 13 residues. The V and J ends lost 0 bases and 2 bases respectively, with 3 bases between them.

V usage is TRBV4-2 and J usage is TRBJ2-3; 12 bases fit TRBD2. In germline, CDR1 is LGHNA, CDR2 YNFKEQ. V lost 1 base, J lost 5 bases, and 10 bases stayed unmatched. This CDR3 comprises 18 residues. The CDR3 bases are TGTGCCAGCAGCCAAGCTCCTGGACTAGCGGGGATTGAAGATACGCAGTATTTT. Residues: CASSQAPGLAGIEDTQYF.

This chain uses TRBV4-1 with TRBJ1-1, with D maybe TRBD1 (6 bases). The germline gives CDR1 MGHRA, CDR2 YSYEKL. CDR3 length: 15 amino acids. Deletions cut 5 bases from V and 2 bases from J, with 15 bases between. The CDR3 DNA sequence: TGCGCCAGCAGCTACACCATACAGGGCAACACTGAAGCTTTCTTT. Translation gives CASSYTIQGNTEAFF.

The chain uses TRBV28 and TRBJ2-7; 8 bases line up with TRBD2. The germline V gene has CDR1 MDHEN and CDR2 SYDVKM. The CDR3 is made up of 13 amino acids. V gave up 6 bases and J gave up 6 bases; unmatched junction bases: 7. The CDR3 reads CASSRPGGGEQYF. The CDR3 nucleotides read TGTGCCAGCAGCCGCCCGGGGGGGGGCGAGCAGTACTTC.

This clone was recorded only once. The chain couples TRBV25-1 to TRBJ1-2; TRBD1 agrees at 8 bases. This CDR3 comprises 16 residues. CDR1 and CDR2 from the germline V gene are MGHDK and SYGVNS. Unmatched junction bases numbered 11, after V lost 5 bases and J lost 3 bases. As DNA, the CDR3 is TGTGCCAGCAGTCCGGGGACAGGAATATTTTACTATGGCTACACCTTC. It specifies CASSPGTGIFYYGYTF.

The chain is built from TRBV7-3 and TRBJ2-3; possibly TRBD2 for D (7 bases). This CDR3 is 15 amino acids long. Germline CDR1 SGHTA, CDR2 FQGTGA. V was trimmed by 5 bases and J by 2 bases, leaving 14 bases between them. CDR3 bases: TGTGCCAGCAGCGGACTAGGGGGGGTCACAGATACGCAGTATTTT. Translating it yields CASSGLGGVTDTQYF.

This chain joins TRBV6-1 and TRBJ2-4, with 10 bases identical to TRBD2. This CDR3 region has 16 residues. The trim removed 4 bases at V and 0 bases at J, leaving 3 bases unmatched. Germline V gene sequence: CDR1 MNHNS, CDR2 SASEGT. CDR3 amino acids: CASSATSGVAKNIQYF. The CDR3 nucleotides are TGTGCCAGCAGTGCAACTAGCGGGGTAGCCAAAAACATTCAGTACTTC.

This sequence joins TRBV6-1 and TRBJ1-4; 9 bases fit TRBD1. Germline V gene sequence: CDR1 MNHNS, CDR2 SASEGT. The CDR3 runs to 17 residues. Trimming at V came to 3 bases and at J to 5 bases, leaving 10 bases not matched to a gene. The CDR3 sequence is CASSEGGTGTGNEKLFF. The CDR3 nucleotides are TGTGCCAGCAGTGAGGGGGGGACCGGGACAGGGAATGAAAAACTGTTTTTT.

The CDR3 reads CASSLGRSSGVTDTQYF. The DNA for the CDR3 is TGTGCCAGCAGCTTGGGGCGGAGTAGCGGGGTCACAGATACGCAGTATTTT. V is TRBV7-8 and J is TRBJ2-3; 8 bases are shared with TRBD2. Trimming removed 3 bases from V and 2 bases from J; junction bases left unmatched: 10. The CDR3 is made up of 17 amino acids. Germline V lookup: CDR1 SGHVS, CDR2 FQNEAQ.

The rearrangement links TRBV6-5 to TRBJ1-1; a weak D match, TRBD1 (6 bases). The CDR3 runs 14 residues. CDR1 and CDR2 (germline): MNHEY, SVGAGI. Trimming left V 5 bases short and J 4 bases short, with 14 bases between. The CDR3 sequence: CASSPGQWTTEAFF. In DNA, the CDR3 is TGTGCCAGCAGTCCTGGACAGTGGACCACTGAAGCTTTCTTT.

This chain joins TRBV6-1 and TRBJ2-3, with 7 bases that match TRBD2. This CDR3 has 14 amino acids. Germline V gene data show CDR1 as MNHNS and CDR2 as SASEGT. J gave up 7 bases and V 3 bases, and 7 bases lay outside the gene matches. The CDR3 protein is CASSDGGRVNTQYF. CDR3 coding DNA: TGTGCCAGCAGTGATGGGGGGAGGGTTAATACGCAGTATTTT.

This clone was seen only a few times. The chain's CDR3 is CASSQRSATEAFF. The CDR3 nucleotides are TGCGCCAGCAGCCAGCGGTCGGCCACTGAAGCTTTCTTT. The chain combines TRBV4-1 with TRBJ1-1; D ambiguous. Germline-derived CDR1 and CDR2 are MGHRA and YSYEKL. With 3 bases removed from V and 4 bases from J, the gap between germline ends came to 9 bases. The CDR3 covers 13 residues.

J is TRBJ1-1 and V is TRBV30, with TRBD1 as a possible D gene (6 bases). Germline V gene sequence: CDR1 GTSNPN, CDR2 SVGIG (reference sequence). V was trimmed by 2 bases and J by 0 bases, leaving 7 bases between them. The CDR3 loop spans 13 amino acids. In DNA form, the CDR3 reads TGTGCCTGGAGTACAGGGATGAACACTGAAGCTTTCTTT. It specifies CAWSTGMNTEAFF. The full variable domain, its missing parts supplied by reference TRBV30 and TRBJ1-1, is SQTIHQWPATLVQPVGSPLSLECTVEGTSNPNLYWYRQAAGRGLQLLFYSVGIGQISSEVPQNLSASRPQDRQFILSSKKLLLSDSGFYLCAWSTGMNTEAFFGQGTRLTVV.

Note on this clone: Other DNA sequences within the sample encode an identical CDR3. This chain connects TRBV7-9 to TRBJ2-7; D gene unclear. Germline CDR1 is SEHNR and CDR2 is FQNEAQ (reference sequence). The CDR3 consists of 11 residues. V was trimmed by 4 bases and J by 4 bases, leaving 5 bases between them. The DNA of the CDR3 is TGTGCCAGCAGCTCGTATTACGAGCAGTACTTC. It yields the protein CASSSYYEQYF.

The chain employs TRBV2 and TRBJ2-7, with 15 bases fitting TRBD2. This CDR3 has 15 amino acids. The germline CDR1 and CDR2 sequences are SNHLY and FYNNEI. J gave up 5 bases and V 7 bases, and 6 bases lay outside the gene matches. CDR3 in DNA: TGTGCCAGCAACGAGGGACTAGCGGGGGGCCACGAGCAGTACTTC. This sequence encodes CASNEGLAGGHEQYF. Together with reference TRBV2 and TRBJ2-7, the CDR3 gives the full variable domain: EPEVTQTPSHQVTQMGQEVILRCVPISNHLYFYWYRQILGQKVEFLVSFYNNEISEKSEIFDDQFSVERPDGSNFTLKIRSTKLEDSAMYFCASNEGLAGGHEQYFGPGTRLTVT.

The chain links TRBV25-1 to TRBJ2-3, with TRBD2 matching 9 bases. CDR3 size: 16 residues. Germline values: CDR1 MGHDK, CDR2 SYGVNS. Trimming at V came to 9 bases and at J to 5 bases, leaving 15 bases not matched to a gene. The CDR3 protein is CASYSGGGGPKDTQYF. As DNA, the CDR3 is TGTGCCAGTTATAGCGGGGGCGGAGGTCCGAAAGATACGCAGTATTTT.

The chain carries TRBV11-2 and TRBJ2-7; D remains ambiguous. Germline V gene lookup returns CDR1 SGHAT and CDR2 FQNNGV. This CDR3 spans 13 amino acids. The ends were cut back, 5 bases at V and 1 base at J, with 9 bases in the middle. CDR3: CASSPISSYEQYF. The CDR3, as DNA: TGTGCCAGCAGCCCCATTAGTTCCTACGAGCAGTACTTC.

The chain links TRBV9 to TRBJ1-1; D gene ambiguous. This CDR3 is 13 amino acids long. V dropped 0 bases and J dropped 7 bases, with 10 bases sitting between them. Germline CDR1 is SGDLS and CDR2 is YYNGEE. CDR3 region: CASSVVIGSEAFF. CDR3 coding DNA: TGTGCCAGCAGCGTAGTAATAGGGAGTGAAGCTTTCTTT.

As DNA, the CDR3 is TGTGCCAGCAGTCGCCGGAAGCGTAGCTCCTACGAGCAGTACTTC. Translation gives CASSRRKRSSYEQYF. The chain recombines TRBV28 with TRBJ2-7; D remains unclear. The CDR3 is 15 amino acids. Germline CDR1 MDHEN, CDR2 SYDVKM. Trimming took 5 bases from V and 0 from J, leaving 14 bases between them.

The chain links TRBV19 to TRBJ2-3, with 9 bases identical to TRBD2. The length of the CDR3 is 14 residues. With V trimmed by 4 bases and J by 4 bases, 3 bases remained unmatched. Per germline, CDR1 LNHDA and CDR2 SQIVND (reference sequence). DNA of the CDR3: TGTGCCAGTAGTAGTAGCGGGGGTGCAGATACGCAGTATTTT. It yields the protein CASSSSGGADTQYF.

CDR3 nucleotide sequence: TGTGCCAGCAGTTCGGGAGGGGGGGGCGCTGAGACCCAGTACTTC. It specifies CASSSGGGGAETQYF. The V and J genes are TRBV28 and TRBJ2-5, with 8 bases lining up with TRBD2. Germline loops: CDR1 MDHEN, CDR2 SYDVKM. V lost 4 bases, J lost 5 bases, and 9 bases stayed unmatched. CDR3 length: 15 amino acids.

CDR3 region: CASSPGTVMNGYTF. DNA for the CDR3: TGTGCCAGCAGCCCCGGGACAGTAATGAATGGCTACACCTTC. J is TRBJ1-2 and V is TRBV2, with 7 bases matching TRBD1. With 6 bases clipped from V and 6 bases from J, the junction kept 10 bases outside the gene matches. The CDR3 consists of 14 residues. Germline CDR1 reads SNHLY; CDR2 reads FYNNEI.

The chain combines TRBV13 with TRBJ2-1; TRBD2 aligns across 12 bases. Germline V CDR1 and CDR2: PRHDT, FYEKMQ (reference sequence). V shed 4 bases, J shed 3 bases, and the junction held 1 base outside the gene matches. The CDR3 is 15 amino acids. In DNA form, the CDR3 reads TGTGCCAGCAGCTCGGGACTAGCGGGCTACAATGAGCAGTTCTTC. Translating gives CASSSGLAGYNEQFF.

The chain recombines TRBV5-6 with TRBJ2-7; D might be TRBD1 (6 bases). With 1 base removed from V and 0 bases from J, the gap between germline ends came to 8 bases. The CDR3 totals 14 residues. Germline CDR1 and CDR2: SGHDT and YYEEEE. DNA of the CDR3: TGTGCCAGCAGCTTGACAGGGAACTCCTACGAGCAGTACTTC. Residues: CASSLTGNSYEQYF.

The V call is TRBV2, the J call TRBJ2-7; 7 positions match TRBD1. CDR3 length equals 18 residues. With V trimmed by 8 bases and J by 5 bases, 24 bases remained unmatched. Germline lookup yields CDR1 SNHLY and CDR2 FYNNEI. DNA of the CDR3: TGTGCCAGCCTAGGCCCTAGACAAGACAGGGAAAAATCGGACGAGCAGTACTTC. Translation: CASLGPRQDREKSDEQYF.